Listed below are T cell receptor beta chains from one sample, sequenced in a study of T cell clonotyping in hematopoietic cell transplantation. The assay was immunoSEQ multiplex PCR, and TCRdb's table has in-frame clones only and misses some. Of 9,500 to 15,000 clones in the sample, 80% to 90% are singletons; the top ten hold approximately 3.9%. The sample taken for sequencing was peripheral blood mononuclear cells. These receptors were collected from a human donor who either received an allogeneic hematopoietic cell transplant for a myeloid malignancy or was a related donor (not recorded which). Some clones in this sample may be carry-over from other donors' samples. The CDR3 runs from the conserved cysteine through the conserved F or W. A D gene is named only where the DNA matches it firmly. For some rows the clone size is stated as once, few or many, or as a class when expanded; others skip it.

TRBV7-9,TRBD1,NA,TRBJ1-1,CASSLAGGSTEAFF,TGTGCCAGCAGCTTGGCAGGGGGGAGCACTGAAGCTTTCTTT
TRBV5-1,NA,few,TRBJ1-5,CASSFRVHQPQHF,TGCGCCAGCAGCTTCAGGGTCCATCAGCCCCAGCATTTT
TRBV6-1,NA,NA,TRBJ2-2,CASSQTNTGELFF,TGTGCCAGTTCGCAGACGAACACCGGGGAGCTGTTTTTT
TRBV19,NA,NA,TRBJ1-1,CASSIGDGNTEAFF,TGTGCCAGTAGTATAGGGGACGGGAACACTGAAGCTTTCTTT
TRBV5-6,TRBD2,NA,TRBJ2-2,CASSLSLAAGELFF,TGTGCCAGCAGCTTGAGCCTAGCGGCCGGGGAGCTGTTTTTT
TRBV27,NA,NA,TRBJ1-5,CASSLGGGANQPQHF,TGTGCCAGCAGTTTAGGAGGGGGGGCCAATCAGCCCCAGCATTTT
TRBV18,TRBD1,NA,TRBJ2-1,CASSPGQGSSYNEQFF,TGTGCCAGCTCACCAGGACAGGGGTCATCCTACAATGAGCAGTTCTTC
TRBV10-3,NA,NA,TRBJ1-1,CAIRGLSGKAFF,TGTGCCATCAGGGGACTCAGCGGTAAAGCTTTCTTT
TRBV30,NA,NA,TRBJ1-1,CAWSMLRRVGPEAFF,TGTGCCTGGTCAATGCTTCGTAGGGTGGGTCCTGAAGCTTTCTTT
TRBV4-2,NA,NA,TRBJ1-2,CASSQGQGFYGYTF,TGTGCCAGCAGCCAAGGCCAGGGGTTCTATGGCTACACCTTC
TRBV19,NA,few,TRBJ1-1,CASAAGVNTEAFF,TGTGCCAGTGCTGCTGGGGTGAACACTGAAGCTTTCTTT
TRBV7-9,NA,NA,TRBJ1-6,CASSLDADSPLHF,TGTGCCAGCAGCTTAGATGCAGATTCACCCCTCCACTTT
TRBV10-1,NA,few,TRBJ1-5,CASSDGGPQHF,TGCGCCAGCAGTGATGGGGGGCCCCAGCATTTT
TRBV10-3,NA,NA,TRBJ1-4,CAISGGTEEKLFF,TGTGCCATCAGTGGCGGGACCGAAGAAAAACTGTTTTTT
TRBV12-5,NA,NA,TRBJ2-7,CASGPPSHSWEQYF,TGTGCTAGTGGTCCCCCCTCGCACTCCTGGGAGCAGTACTTC
TRBV6-6,TRBD1,NA,TRBJ1-5,CASKRTGGGNQPQHF,TGTGCCAGCAAAAGGACAGGGGGCGGCAATCAGCCCCAGCATTTT
TRBV5-1,NA,NA,TRBJ1-4,CASSSAGVGEKLFF,TGCGCCAGCAGCTCTGCAGGGGTAGGAGAAAAACTGTTTTTT
TRBV6-1,NA,NA,TRBJ1-2,CASSERPSRSLYGYTF,TGTGCCAGCAGTGAAAGACCCTCAAGAAGTCTCTATGGCTACACCTTC
TRBV2,NA,NA,TRBJ2-2,CASSEAAVNTGELFF,TGTGCCAGCAGTGAAGCAGCCGTGAACACCGGGGAGCTGTTTTTT
TRBV7-3,NA,NA,TRBJ1-1,CASSSRSYTEAFF,TGTGCCAGCAGCTCCCGCTCTTATACTGAAGCTTTCTTT
TRBV9,TRBD1,NA,TRBJ1-1,CASSARTGGNTEAFF,TGTGCCAGCAGCGCCCGGACAGGGGGGAACACTGAAGCTTTCTTT
TRBV5-1,NA,NA,TRBJ1-5,CASSLDGVGQPQHF,TGCGCCAGCAGCTTGGACGGGGTGGGTCAGCCCCAGCATTTT
TRBV4-1,NA,NA,TRBJ2-1,CASSQDLDSSSYNEQFF,TGCGCCAGCAGCCAAGATCTAGACAGCAGCTCCTACAATGAGCAGTTCTTC
TRBV4-1,TRBD2,NA,TRBJ2-3,CASNWGLASNSDTQYF,TGCGCCAGCAACTGGGGACTAGCCTCGAACTCGGATACGCAGTATTTT
TRBV19,NA,NA,TRBJ2-3,CASSDTWGATQYF,TGTGCCAGTAGTGACACCTGGGGCGCTACGCAGTATTTT
TRBV7-7,NA,NA,TRBJ2-5,CASSPDGETQYF,TGTGCTAGCAGCCCGGACGGAGAGACCCAGTACTTC
TRBV19,NA,NA,TRBJ1-2,CASIPRGVGSYTF,TGTGCCAGTATACCGAGGGGCGTTGGTAGCTACACCTTC
TRBV29-1,TRBD2,NA,TRBJ2-1,CSVSSGGYNEQFF,TGCAGCGTTTCTAGCGGGGGGTACAATGAGCAGTTCTTC
TRBV5-1,NA,NA,TRBJ2-7,CASSWGSPAGHEQYF,TGCGCCAGCAGCTGGGGCTCCCCCGCTGGGCACGAGCAGTACTTC
TRBV9,TRBD1,once,TRBJ2-1,CASSPPLSTGGHEQFF,TGTGCCAGCAGCCCCCCCTTATCAACAGGGGGCCATGAGCAGTTCTTC
TRBV14,NA,NA,TRBJ1-5,CASSLMGQPQHF,TGTGCCAGCAGCCTCATGGGGCAGCCCCAGCATTTT
TRBV30,NA,NA,TRBJ1-2,CAWSWGEGNYGYTF,TGTGCCTGGAGTTGGGGCGAGGGGAACTATGGCTACACCTTC
TRBV27,NA,NA,TRBJ2-1,CASSLSAGANEQFF,TGTGCCAGCAGTTTATCGGCCGGTGCAAATGAGCAGTTCTTC
TRBV5-6,NA,NA,TRBJ1-2,CASSRDTDYTF,TGTGCCAGCAGCCGGGACACGGACTACACCTTC
TRBV30,NA,once,TRBJ1-6,CAWSLLTGNSPLHF,TGTGCCTGGAGTTTGTTGACAGGCAATTCACCCCTCCACTTT
TRBV19,NA,NA,TRBJ1-4,CASKETTGFGEKLFF,TGTGCCAGTAAGGAAACGACAGGTTTCGGTGAAAAACTGTTTTTT
TRBV11-2,TRBD2,NA,TRBJ2-3,CASVGGGLAGGPPTDTQYF,TGTGCCAGCGTCGGGGGGGGACTAGCGGGGGGGCCCCCCACAGATACGCAGTATTTT
TRBV25-1,NA,once,TRBJ1-4,CASSHTRGSNEKLFF,TGTGCCAGCAGTCACACCCGGGGTTCCAATGAAAAACTGTTTTTT
TRBV6-5,TRBD1,once,TRBJ1-4,CASRPRQGAGEKLFF,TGTGCCAGCAGGCCCCGACAGGGGGCTGGTGAAAAACTGTTTTTT